A selection of T cell receptor beta chains follows, all from one sample in a study of blood T cell repertoires in COVID-19. The table came from immunoSEQ multiplex PCR; TCRdb's copy has only in-frame clones and leaves some out. The table includes about 200,000 clones, 82% detected once. Material: peripheral blood. Receptors originate from a human donor with acute or convalescent COVID-19. The donor label of this sample is uncertain. Both conserved end residues are part of each CDR3. A D gene is named only where the DNA matches it firmly. Clone size is given for some rows only: seen once, a few or many times, or a class if the clone is expanded.

D gene: TRBD2
V gene: TRBV3-1/TRBV3-2
J gene: TRBJ2-2
clone size: -
CDR3 protein: CASSLGGYTGELFF
CDR3 DNA: TGTGCCAGCAGCCTGGGGGGGTACACCGGGGAGCTGTTTTTT

D gene: TRBD2
V gene: TRBV15
J gene: TRBJ2-1
clone size: -
CDR3 protein: CATSRATSGRLNPNEQFF
CDR3 DNA: TGTGCCACCAGCAGAGCAACTAGCGGGAGGCTTAACCCCAATGAGCAGTTCTTC

D gene: TRBD2
V gene: TRBV19
J gene: TRBJ2-7
clone size: -
CDR3 protein: CASSTGTSGNSYEQYF
CDR3 DNA: TGTGCCAGTAGCACCGGGACTAGCGGGAATTCCTACGAGCAGTACTTC

D gene: TRBD1
V gene: TRBV9
J gene: TRBJ1-5
clone size: few
CDR3 protein: CASSPRSGTGVSTGNQPQHF
CDR3 DNA: TGTGCCAGCAGCCCCAGATCCGGGACAGGGGTCTCTACTGGCAATCAGCCCCAGCATTTT

D gene: TRBD1
V gene: TRBV30
J gene: TRBJ1-3
clone size: -
CDR3 protein: CAWSRRGLGNTIYF
CDR3 DNA: TGTGCCTGGAGTAGAAGGGGGCTCGGAAACACCATATATTTT

D gene: -
V gene: TRBV5-1
J gene: TRBJ1-4
clone size: -
CDR3 protein: CASSLAGDANEKLFF
CDR3 DNA: TGCGCCAGCAGCTTGGCAGGGGACGCTAATGAAAAACTGTTTTTT

D gene: -
V gene: TRBV29-1
J gene: TRBJ1-1
clone size: -
CDR3 protein: CSVEVRGNTEAFF
CDR3 DNA: TGCAGCGTTGAGGTACGGGGGAACACTGAAGCTTTCTTT

D gene: -
V gene: TRBV19
J gene: TRBJ1-5
clone size: -
CDR3 protein: CASTLGATGLGNQPQHF
CDR3 DNA: TGTGCCAGTACCCTGGGGGCGACAGGACTCGGCAATCAGCCCCAGCATTTT

D gene: -
V gene: TRBV27
J gene: TRBJ2-3
clone size: -
CDR3 protein: CASSSPGLGTDTQYF
CDR3 DNA: TGTGCCAGCAGTAGTCCGGGACTCGGCACAGATACGCAGTATTTT

D gene: TRBD2
V gene: TRBV5-4
J gene: TRBJ2-1
clone size: -
CDR3 protein: CASSQSNTGTRVYNEQFF
CDR3 DNA: TGTGCCAGCAGCCAATCCAACACCGGGACTAGAGTATACAATGAGCAGTTCTTC

D gene: -
V gene: TRBV6-6
J gene: TRBJ1-1
clone size: -
CDR3 protein: CASGGGFEAFF
CDR3 DNA: TGTGCCAGCGGGGGGGGCTTTGAAGCTTTCTTT

D gene: TRBD1
V gene: TRBV6-5
J gene: TRBJ1-5
clone size: -
CDR3 protein: CASSRDRVGQPQHF
CDR3 DNA: TGTGCCAGCAGCCGGGACAGGGTAGGTCAGCCCCAGCATTTT

D gene: -
V gene: TRBV27
J gene: TRBJ2-1
clone size: -
CDR3 protein: CASSSLSRSSYNEQFF
CDR3 DNA: TGTGCCAGCAGTTCCCTCAGCCGGAGCTCCTACAATGAGCAGTTCTTC

D gene: TRBD1
V gene: TRBV7-2
J gene: TRBJ2-7
clone size: -
CDR3 protein: CASSLGAGTGSYEQYF
CDR3 DNA: TGTGCCAGCAGCTTAGGGGCCGGGACAGGCTCCTACGAGCAGTACTTC

D gene: -
V gene: TRBV6-1
J gene: TRBJ1-5
clone size: once
CDR3 protein: CASSEASGGSGGQPQHF
CDR3 DNA: TGTGCCAGCAGTGAAGCGTCGGGAGGGTCAGGAGGTCAGCCCCAGCATTTT

D gene: TRBD2
V gene: TRBV28
J gene: TRBJ2-5
clone size: once
CDR3 protein: CASSIGLAVSTQYF
CDR3 DNA: TGTGCCAGCAGTATCGGACTAGCTGTTTCGACCCAGTACTTC

D gene: -
V gene: TRBV6-5
J gene: TRBJ1-3
clone size: -
CDR3 protein: CASRLIGNTIYF
CDR3 DNA: TGTGCCAGCAGACTAATTGGAAACACCATATATTTT

D gene: TRBD2
V gene: TRBV7-2
J gene: TRBJ2-5
clone size: -
CDR3 protein: CASSLGGRSEETQYF
CDR3 DNA: TGTGCCAGCAGCTTGGGGGGGAGGTCTGAGGAGACCCAGTACTTC

D gene: -
V gene: TRBV25-1
J gene: TRBJ1-1
clone size: -
CDR3 protein: CASSEPTGNTEAFF
CDR3 DNA: TGTGCCAGCAGTGAACCGACAGGGAACACTGAAGCTTTCTTT

D gene: -
V gene: TRBV6-2/TRBV6-3
J gene: TRBJ1-5
clone size: few
CDR3 protein: CASSLQGTQPQHF
CDR3 DNA: TGTGCCAGCAGCTTGCAGGGAACTCAGCCCCAGCATTTT

D gene: -
V gene: TRBV4-2
J gene: TRBJ1-6
clone size: -
CDR3 protein: CASSQAQGSYNSPLHF
CDR3 DNA: TGTGCCAGCAGCCAGGCCCAGGGATCCTATAATTCACCCCTCCACTTT

D gene: TRBD2
V gene: TRBV5-4
J gene: TRBJ2-1
clone size: -
CDR3 protein: CASRGLAASYNEQFF
CDR3 DNA: TGTGCCAGCAGGGGACTAGCGGCTTCCTACAATGAGCAGTTCTTC